This TCR beta chain was identified in a study of CD8+CD57+ T cells in acquired aplastic anemia (dated by TCRdb to the late 2010s). About the full investigation: DNA extracted from sorted CD4+ and CD8+ cells had a mean of about 3.2 ug, with a range of roughly 0.18 to 27.4 ug. CD8+CD57+ expansion was defined as frequency above the mean frequency observed in healthy subjects. Points the paper makes about the study in general: CD8+ Simpson's diversity did not differ significantly between patients and healthy controls (P=0.060). Over 25 CD8+ CDR3 sequences were found in both patients and controls but appeared to be highly expressed in patients and within the immunodominant clones of the patients.

Profiling of TCR beta VDJ combinations and CDR3 sequences used genomic DNA as the template. An Illumina HiSeq 2000 was used for TCR repertoire sequencing. The authors' analysis ran thus. Repertoire assessment relied on Simpson's diversity index, CDR3 size and DJ length profiles, and TRBV/TRBJ rearrangement plots. The immunodominant clone was defined as the most abundant DNA sequence in deep sequencing data. CDR3 amino acid sequences were checked for sharing across subjects and were also compared against the VDJdb database and published repertoires. TCRdb reworked the public reads: Q25 trimming with fastp, MiXCR clone assembly, productive beta chains retained. Each entry is one CDR3 protein sequence, shown with its most common DNA and genes. The V and J calls and clone size are TCRdb's, not the authors'. Recorded for this sample are 150,000 to 200,000 distinct CDR3 sequences; about half of them occurred a single time. The biggest ten clones account for about 1.8% of the sample.

Comment on this clonotype: Its antigen is unknown. Sequence at one end of the junction differs from germline and may be a read error.

Expansion of CD8+CD57+ cells had been shown by flow cytometry in the patients chosen for sequencing. Every patient had a diagnosis of severe acquired aplastic anemia based on International Study of Aplastic Anemia and Agranulocytosis and Camitta criteria. Patients had received no therapy at the time of blood sampling. In this study, sorted CD4+ and CD8+ T cells from the blood of healthy subjects and of severe aplastic anemia patients had their TCR repertoires deep-sequenced. In the USA, patient enrollment took place under clinicaltrials.gov protocols 00001620, 01623167, 00001397, 00071045, 00081523 and 00961064. Ficoll-Paque density gradient centrifugation was used to isolate peripheral blood mononuclear cells. CD4+ and CD8+ T cells were sorted by FACS or magnetic beads before DNA extraction. The receptor was isolated from a human donor with aplastic anemia. Material for sequencing was sorted CD4+, CD8+, or CD8+CD57+ T cells (not recorded which) from PBMCs.

For the CDR3, the sequence is CASSLGAVGYEQYF. The nucleotide sequence reads TGCGCCAGCAGCTTGGGGGCAGTCGGCTACGAGCAGTACTTC. Recombination linked TRBV9 to TRBJ2-7, with TRBD1 as a weak D call on 6 bases. Reading from cysteine to phenylalanine, the CDR3 counts 14 amino acids. Just CDR3 DNA is preserved here, 42 bases in frame from base 1. The germline V gene gives CDR1 as SGDLS and CDR2 as YYNGEE.